These 5 T cell receptor beta chains came from one sample sequenced in a study of shared clonotypes between healthy human individuals. Data came from immunoSEQ multiplex PCR; TCRdb stores just in-frame clones and leaves some out. Of 1.4 million or so clones listed, less than 99% are singletons. The specimen was naive CD4+ T cells sorted from blood. The subset: CD45RA+ positively selected. The receptors stem from a man between 25 and 39 years old in good health.

The genes are TRBV18 and TRBJ2-7, with 8 nucleotides matching TRBD2. V lost 3 bases, J lost 0 bases, and 7 bases stayed unmatched. The V gene's germline CDR1 is KGHSH and CDR2 LQKENI. This CDR3 contains 16 residues. CDR3: CASSPQSGSVSYEQYF. DNA of the CDR3: TGTGCCAGCTCACCTCAAAGCGGGAGTGTCTCCTACGAGCAGTACTTC. The complete variable domain, with remaining parts taken from reference TRBV18 and TRBJ2-7, reads NAGVMQNPRHLVRRRGQEARLRCSPMKGHSHVYWYRQLPEEGLKFMVYLQKENIIDESGMPKERFSAEFPKEGPSILRIQQVVRGDSAAYFCASSPQSGSVSYEQYFGPGTRLTVT.

The CDR3: CASSLDVAGTYEQYF. The DNA of the CDR3 is TGCGCCAGCAGCTTGGATGTAGCGGGTACGTACGAGCAGTACTTC. The gene calls are TRBV5-1 and TRBJ2-7, with TRBD2 matching 7 bases. Germline loops: CDR1 SGHRS, CDR2 YFSETQ. The CDR3 totals 15 residues. Unmatched junction bases numbered 7, after V lost 0 bases and J lost 4 bases.

The rearrangement links TRBV5-1 to TRBJ2-7, with D perhaps given as TRBD1 or TRBD2 (6 bases each). The germline V gene encodes CDR1 SGHRS and CDR2 YFSETQ. CDR3 size: 16 residues. V was trimmed by 4 bases and J by 1 base, leaving 18 bases between them. CDR3 nucleotides: TGCGCCAGCAGCCCGCGAGTAGGGGGGAAATCCTACGAGCAGTACTTC. This gives the protein CASSPRVGGKSYEQYF.

The V and J genes are TRBV11-3 and TRBJ2-3; D not resolved. With 2 bases removed from V and 0 bases from J, the gap between germline ends came to 12 bases. CDR1 and CDR2 (germline): SGHNT, YENEEA. The CDR3 runs 16 residues. CDR3 sequence reads: CASSLTTSPSTDTQYF. The DNA for the CDR3 is TGTGCCAGCAGCTTAACAACGAGCCCTAGCACAGATACGCAGTATTTT.

In the case of this clone: Other nucleotide sequences in the sample specify the same CDR3. The chain has TRBV28 and TRBJ2-1; 8 bases are shared with TRBD2. Germline V gene sequence: CDR1 MDHEN, CDR2 SYDVKM. This CDR3 is built from 15 residues. With 5 bases clipped from V and 0 bases from J, the junction kept 3 bases outside the gene matches. In DNA, the CDR3 is TGTGCCAGCAGTGCTAGCGGGTCCTCCTACAATGAGCAGTTCTTC. Translated: CASSASGSSYNEQFF.